This entry lists 31 T cell receptor beta chains sequenced from one sample in a study of T cell responses to AZD1222 COVID-19 vaccine. Clones were read by immunoSEQ multiplex PCR, and TCRdb kept only the in-frame ones, dropping some. The table lists 130,000 to 150,000 clones, approximately 91% of them singletons. This sample comprised peripheral blood, obtained 28 days after the second AZD1222 dose. The source is an adult who received the AZD1222 COVID-19 vaccine.

CDR3 sequence reads: CASSPRTGLGYTF. CDR3 sequence (DNA): TGTGCCAGCAGTCCAAGGACAGGTCTAGGCTACACCTTC. This chain connects TRBV25-1 to TRBJ1-2, with 7 nucleotides matching TRBD1. This CDR3 region has 13 residues. CDR1 and CDR2 (germline): MGHDK, SYGVNS. Losses at the gene ends were 5 bases for V and 8 bases for J; bases not matched to a gene: 8.

The genes are TRBV12-5 and TRBJ2-1, with TRBD1 matching over 7 bases. The V gene's germline CDR1 is LGHNT and CDR2 FRNRAP. After removal of 7 bases from V and 1 base from J, the junction contained 4 bases not matched to a gene. This CDR3 is built from 14 residues. The CDR3 coding sequence is TGTGCTAGTGCCCCGGGACAGTCCTACAATGAGCAGTTCTTC. Protein product: CASAPGQSYNEQFF.

The chain uses TRBV10-3 and TRBJ1-5; maybe TRBD1 (6 bases). CDR1 is ENHRY and CDR2 is SYGVKD in the germline V gene. The CDR3 runs to 12 residues. V was pared by 6 bases and J by 8 bases, with 11 bases between. The CDR3 DNA reads TGTGCCATCAGCAGGGGTCAGGAGCCCCAGCATTTT. Protein product: CAISRGQEPQHF.

The chain uses TRBV6-5 and TRBJ2-3; D remains unclear. V lost 8 bases and J 8 bases, leaving 11 bases between the germline ends. This CDR3 is 11 amino acids long. Germline values: CDR1 MNHEY, CDR2 SVGAGI. CDR3 bases: TGTGCCAGCGGTTTCTGGGGTACGCAGTATTTT. Encoded protein: CASGFWGTQYF.

The chain is built from TRBV4-1 and TRBJ1-2, with 7 nucleotides matching TRBD1. The V segment lost 1 base and the J segment 4 bases; nucleotides outside the gene matches: 9. The CDR3 runs to 16 residues. Germline V gene lookup returns CDR1 MGHRA and CDR2 YSYEKL. The CDR3 loop is CASSQGSDREAYGYTF. The CDR3 DNA reads as TGCGCCAGCAGCCAAGGGTCAGACAGGGAAGCCTATGGCTACACCTTC.

The chain is built from TRBV7-8 and TRBJ2-1; TRBD2 matches 7 bases. Germline V gives CDR1 SGHVS, CDR2 FQNEAQ. There are 16 residues in the CDR3. The J segment lost 7 bases and the V segment lost 3 bases, leaving 12 bases of the junction unmatched. CDR3 in amino acids: CASSFRRGTGTNEQFF. The CDR3 DNA sequence: TGTGCCAGCAGCTTTCGGCGGGGGACGGGTACTAATGAGCAGTTCTTC.

The CDR3 region is CASSPVLGRAFF. For the CDR3, the DNA is TGTGCCAGCAGCCCGGTCCTCGGCAGGGCTTTCTTT. The chain joins TRBV14 to TRBJ1-1, with unresolved D. Germline CDR1 is SGHDN and CDR2 is FVKESK. V dropped 4 bases and J dropped 11 bases, with 14 bases sitting between them. This CDR3 spans 12 amino acids.

This rearrangement joins TRBV5-3 to TRBJ1-4; 8 positions agree with TRBD1. TRBV5-3 is recorded as an ORF, its role being uncertain. The CDR3 has 16 amino acids. V shed 4 bases and J 8 bases; nucleotides not matched to a gene: 13. CDR3 loop: CARSHRFRGHGEKLFF. Here the CDR3 DNA reads TGTGCCAGAAGCCACCGTTTCAGGGGGCATGGAGAAAAACTGTTTTTT.

The chain links TRBV6-6 to TRBJ1-1, with D possibly TRBD1 on 5 matching bases. V lost 11 bases and J lost 4, with 17 bases in between. Germline values: CDR1 MNHNY, CDR2 SVGAGI (reference sequence). The CDR3 is made up of 13 amino acids. CDR3 sequence (DNA): TGTGCCTCTCAACGGGGCGGTTCCACTGAAGCTTTCTTT. Translating it yields CASQRGGSTEAFF.

The chain recombines TRBV19 with TRBJ2-2; D is uncertain. V lost 1 base to trimming and J lost 6 bases, with 6 bases between them. Germline V CDR1 and CDR2: LNHDA, SQIVND (reference sequence). The CDR3 totals 13 residues. CDR3 bases: TGTGCCAGTAGTATAGCAGGTGCCGGGGAGCTGTTTTTT. Its translation: CASSIAGAGELFF. Full variable domain (rest looked up from reference TRBV19 and TRBJ2-2): DGGITQSPKYLFRKEGQNVTLSCEQNLNHDAMYWYRQDPGQGLRLIYYSQIVNDFQKGDIAEGYSVSREKKESFPLTVTSAQKNPTAFYLCASSIAGAGELFFGEGSRLTVL.

The chain combines TRBV19 with TRBJ1-4; TRBD1 aligns across 8 bases. Germline V gene data show CDR1 as LNHDA and CDR2 as SQIVND (reference sequence). The V gene end was trimmed by 6 bases and the J gene end by 6 bases; junction bases not matched to a gene: 6. The CDR3 covers 14 residues. CDR3 region: CASSRTGRDEKLFF. The CDR3 DNA is TGTGCCAGTAGCCGGACAGGGCGGGATGAAAAACTGTTTTTT.

J is TRBJ1-6 and V is TRBV27; no definite D call. CDR1 and CDR2 from the germline V gene are MNHEY and SMNVEV (reference sequence). Trimming took off 5 bases at V and 0 bases at J, with 11 bases between the two ends. CDR3 length: 16 residues. CDR3 bases: TGTGCCAGCAGTCCGAGAGAACGCTCCTATAATTCACCCCTCCACTTT. Protein product: CASSPRERSYNSPLHF.

This chain joins TRBV6-5 and TRBJ1-1; D perhaps matches TRBD1 (5 bases). Germline values: CDR1 MNHEY, CDR2 SVGAGI. Trimming took off 1 base at V and 4 bases at J, with 13 bases between the two ends. This CDR3 region has 15 residues. Here the CDR3 DNA reads TGTGCCAGCAGTTACTTTGGGGGTCTGGGCACTGAAGCTTTCTTT. Translating it yields CASSYFGGLGTEAFF.

The table lists this clone with a count of one. J is TRBJ1-5 and V is TRBV4-1; D possibly corresponds to TRBD1 (6 bases). CDR3 length equals 17 residues. Germline CDR1 reads MGHRA; CDR2 reads YSYEKL. V shed 0 bases and J shed 2 bases, with 14 bases lying between them. In nucleotides, the CDR3 is TGCGCCAGCAGCCAAGATCAGCCGGGGGGCGGCAATCAGCCCCAGCATTTT. Protein: CASSQDQPGGGNQPQHF.

This clone has just one count. V gene TRBV10-3 combines with J gene TRBJ1-1; the D is unclear. Looked up from germline, CDR1 is ENHRY and CDR2 is SYGVKD. The V end lost 0 bases, the J end lost 1 base, and 3 bases lay between the germline ends. The CDR3 is made up of 13 amino acids. In DNA form, the CDR3 reads TGTGCCATCAGTGAGTCGGCGAACACTGAAGCTTTCTTT. Translation gives CAISESANTEAFF.

This sequence joins TRBV3-1 (or the pseudogene TRBV3-2) and TRBJ2-1, with a possible D match to TRBD2 (5 bases). From germline, CDR1 is LGHDT and CDR2 YNNKEL (reference sequence). V lost 2 bases and J lost 5, with 7 bases in between. This CDR3 comprises 13 residues. The CDR3 DNA is TGTGCCAGCAGCCAAACTAGGGACAATGAGCAGTTCTTC. Translated, it gives CASSQTRDNEQFF.

This clone has only one observation. V gene TRBV6-4 combines with J gene TRBJ2-3; 7 bases agree with TRBD1. Germline values: CDR1 MRHNA, CDR2 SNTAGT. The V segment lost 6 bases and the J segment 5 bases; nucleotides outside the gene matches: 5. The CDR3 is 13 residues long. CDR3 residues: CASSTGDLDTQYF. In nucleotides, the CDR3 is TGTGCCAGCAGCACAGGGGATTTAGATACGCAGTATTTT.

CDR3 sequence: CASSQVGKGVKGSPLHF. CDR3 nucleotides: TGCGCCAGCAGCCAAGTGGGTAAGGGAGTAAAGGGATCACCCCTCCACTTT. The chain employs TRBV4-1 and TRBJ1-6; D not resolved. The V end was cut by 1 base, the J end by 10 bases, with 20 bases between. Germline CDR1 MGHRA, CDR2 YSYEKL. CDR3 length: 17 amino acids.

The chain recombines TRBV9 with TRBJ2-5, with 9 positions matching TRBD2. The CDR3 is 14 amino acids. Trimming took 4 bases from V and 4 from J; bases not matched to a gene: 5. Germline assignment: CDR1 SGDLS and CDR2 YYNGEE. CDR3 amino acids: CASSPHSGRETQYF. The CDR3 DNA sequence: TGTGCCAGCAGCCCCCATAGCGGGAGAGAGACCCAGTACTTC.

The chain carries TRBV2 and TRBJ2-5; TRBD1 agrees at 8 bases. V lost 8 bases to trimming and J lost 1 base; unmatched junction nucleotides: 0. Germline CDR1 and CDR2: SNHLY and FYNNEI. This CDR3 region has 12 residues. This CDR3 is CASGTGQETQYF. CDR3 nucleotide sequence: TGTGCCAGCGGGACAGGCCAAGAGACCCAGTACTTC.

The rearrangement links TRBV5-4 to TRBJ2-1; maybe TRBD1 (6 bases). Germline V gene data show CDR1 as SGHNT and CDR2 as YYREEE (reference sequence). This CDR3 contains 13 residues. Deletions cut 0 bases from V and 9 bases from J, with 10 bases between. The CDR3 DNA sequence: TGTGCCAGCAGCTTGGACAGGGCAGGTGAGCAGTTCTTC. Its protein is CASSLDRAGEQFF.

This sequence joins TRBV3-1 (or the pseudogene TRBV3-2) and TRBJ1-6, with D unclear. Germline assignment: CDR1 LGHDT and CDR2 YNNKEL (reference sequence). The V gene lost 0 bases and the J gene lost 11 bases, with 14 bases spanning the gap. The CDR3 is 15 amino acids. CDR3 region: CASSQDGQHWAPLHF. In nucleotides, the CDR3 is TGTGCCAGCAGCCAAGATGGGCAGCACTGGGCACCCCTCCACTTT.

This clone was detected a few times. The V and J genes are TRBV5-4 and TRBJ1-2, with D tentatively TRBD1 (6 bases). The CDR3 covers 14 residues. The germline V gene encodes CDR1 SGHNT and CDR2 YYREEE (reference sequence). V lost 4 bases and J 2 bases, leaving 12 bases between the germline ends. As DNA, the CDR3 is TGTGCCAGCAGCACCGGGACATACAACTATGGCTACACCTTC. Protein: CASSTGTYNYGYTF. The whole variable domain, filled in from reference TRBV5-4 and TRBJ1-2, reads ETGVTQSPTHLIKTRGQQVTLRCSSQSGHNTVSWYQQALGQGPQFIFQYYREEENGRGNFPPRFSGLQFPNYSSELNVNALELDDSALYLCASSTGTYNYGYTFGSGTRLTVV.

The chain uses TRBV2 and TRBJ1-1; D possibly corresponds to TRBD1 (6 bases). Germline CDR1 reads SNHLY; CDR2 reads FYNNEI. The V end was cut by 2 bases, the J end by 5 bases, with 12 bases between. This CDR3 comprises 14 residues. The CDR3 DNA is TGTGCCAGCAGTGAAAGGGGGGCGCGGACTGAAGCTTTCTTT. Translated, it gives CASSERGARTEAFF. The full variable domain, its missing parts supplied by reference TRBV2 and TRBJ1-1, is EPEVTQTPSHQVTQMGQEVILRCVPISNHLYFYWYRQILGQKVEFLVSFYNNEISEKSEIFDDQFSVERPDGSNFTLKIRSTKLEDSAMYFCASSERGARTEAFFGQGTRLTVV.

The chain couples TRBV7-6 to TRBJ2-5; D remains ambiguous. Trimming cost V 4 bases and J 5 bases, with 5 bases left between them. Germline CDR1 and CDR2: SGHVS and FNYEAQ. The CDR3 extends over 11 amino acids. The CDR3 DNA sequence: TGTGCCAGCAGCTCCTCGGAGACCCAGTACTTC. The encoded protein is CASSSSETQYF.

The gene calls are TRBV6-6 and TRBJ2-2, with D perhaps TRBD2 (6 bases). Deletions cut 7 bases from V and 5 bases from J, with 20 bases between. CDR3 size: 16 residues. Germline CDR1 and CDR2: MNHNY and SVGAGI (reference sequence). This CDR3 reads CASILGGALGTGELFF. The CDR3 coding sequence is TGTGCCAGCATCCTCGGCGGGGCTTTGGGGACCGGGGAGCTGTTTTTT.

This clone was detected once. This chain links TRBV14 with TRBJ1-2; 11 nucleotides match TRBD1. The V segment lost 4 bases and the J segment 5 bases; nucleotides outside the gene matches: 6. CDR1 and CDR2 from the germline V gene are SGHDN and FVKESK. The length of the CDR3 is 15 residues. In nucleotides, the CDR3 is TGTGCCAGCAGCCGCGGACAGGGGGCACGGTATGGCTACACCTTC. Its translation is CASSRGQGARYGYTF.

This clone was picked up one time. Written as DNA, the CDR3 is TGTGCCAGCAGCAAGGTCCGGGGGGGGCCTTCCGAGCAGTACTTC. Translating gives CASSKVRGGPSEQYF. This chain connects TRBV5-6 to TRBJ2-7, with 8 bases matching TRBD2. The V and J ends lost 4 bases and 6 bases, in that order; junction bases with no gene match: 12. CDR3 length equals 15 residues. Per germline, CDR1 SGHDT and CDR2 YYEEEE.

This chain links TRBV19 with TRBJ2-5; a possible D gene is TRBD2 (7 bases). V shed 6 bases and J shed 4 bases, with 12 bases lying between them. Germline V gives CDR1 LNHDA, CDR2 SQIVND (reference sequence). The CDR3 covers 13 residues. The chain's CDR3 is CASRGGAAETQYF. The CDR3 nucleotides read TGTGCCAGTAGGGGGGGGGCGGCAGAGACCCAGTACTTC.

This chain links TRBV12-3 or TRBV12-4 with TRBJ1-1; D call uncertain. V lost 7 bases to trimming and J lost 0 bases, with 6 bases between them. The CDR3 runs to 12 residues. For the CDR3, the DNA is TGTGCCAGCACACCTATGAACACTGAAGCTTTCTTT. Its translation is CASTPMNTEAFF.

This clone appeared a single time. This chain connects TRBV18 to TRBJ2-1; TRBD2 agrees at 14 bases. Germline assignment: CDR1 KGHSH and CDR2 LQKENI. The CDR3 consists of 17 residues. Unmatched junction bases numbered 8, after V lost 2 bases and J lost 8 bases. The CDR3 protein is CASSPGTSGRSGYEQFF. Written as DNA, the CDR3 is TGTGCCAGCTCACCAGGGACTAGCGGGAGAAGTGGCTATGAGCAGTTCTTC.